One and the same sample provided the 14 T cell receptor beta chains below, sequenced in a study of shared clonotypes between healthy human individuals. This table comes from immunoSEQ multiplex PCR, and its TCRdb copy is limited to in-frame clones, with some not included. Counted here are over a million clones, 95% to 99% occurring once; the ten biggest clones make up about 0.45%. The specimen sequenced was naive CD4+ T cells sorted from blood. Subset given: CD45RA+ positively selected. All receptors come from a man aged 30-40 years in good health.

The gene calls are TRBV7-8 and TRBJ1-2; perhaps TRBD1 as D (6 bases). CDR1 is SGHVS and CDR2 is FQNEAQ in the germline V gene. The V gene lost 6 bases and the J gene lost 13 bases, with 21 bases spanning the gap. CDR3 length: 13 amino acids. This CDR3 reads CASSPITTGDTTF. DNA of the CDR3: TGTGCCAGCAGTCCCATAACGACAGGAGATACCACCTTC.

The gene calls are TRBV7-2 and TRBJ1-3, with D unresolved. This CDR3 is 12 amino acids long. CDR1 is SGHTA, CDR2 FQGNSA, per germline. V dropped 5 bases and J dropped 5 bases, with 7 bases sitting between them. CDR3 region: CASSGLRNTIYF. The CDR3 DNA reads as TGTGCCAGCAGCGGGCTGAGAAACACCATATATTTT.

The V call is TRBV30, the J call TRBJ2-7; D perhaps matches TRBD2 (5 bases). The CDR3 loop spans 13 amino acids. Looked up from germline, CDR1 is GTSNPN and CDR2 is SVGIG (reference sequence). V lost 0 bases, J lost 3 bases, and 9 bases lay in between. The CDR3: CAWSVGVYYEQYF. The CDR3 DNA reads TGTGCCTGGAGTGTGGGAGTTTACTACGAGCAGTACTTC.

The rearrangement uses TRBV27 and TRBJ2-1; 7 bases are a match to TRBD2. V shed 5 bases and J 8 bases; nucleotides not matched to a gene: 15. The CDR3 totals 16 residues. CDR1 is MNHEY and CDR2 is SMNVEV in the germline V gene (reference sequence). The CDR3 loop reads CASSLGLAVRSDEQFF. The CDR3 region has the DNA TGTGCCAGCAGTCTGGGCCTAGCGGTGCGGTCGGATGAGCAGTTCTTC.

V gene TRBV7-9 combines with J gene TRBJ2-3, with D hard to call. V shed 5 bases and J shed 0 bases, with 15 bases lying between them. CDR3 length: 16 residues. Germline V gene lookup returns CDR1 SEHNR and CDR2 FQNEAQ (reference sequence). DNA of the CDR3: TGTGCCAGCAGCCTTCGGGCAGGCCTTAGCACAGATACGCAGTATTTT. This encodes CASSLRAGLSTDTQYF.

The chain carries TRBV9 and TRBJ1-2; the D is unclear. The germline gives CDR1 SGDLS, CDR2 YYNGEE. CDR3 length: 13 amino acids. The V and J ends lost 4 bases and 5 bases respectively, with 12 bases between them. This CDR3 is CASSSGSWYGYTF. The CDR3 DNA sequence: TGTGCCAGCAGCTCGGGCAGTTGGTATGGCTACACCTTC. The whole variable domain, remainder taken from reference TRBV9 and TRBJ1-2, is DSGVTQTPKHLITATGQRVTLRCSPRSGDLSVYWYQQSLDQGLQFLIQYYNGEERAKGNILERFSAQQFPDLHSELNLSSLELGDSALYFCASSSGSWYGYTFGSGTRLTVV.

The chain has TRBV18 and TRBJ2-3; D is uncertain. CDR1 and CDR2 from the germline V gene are KGHSH and LQKENI. This CDR3 is built from 14 residues. V lost 3 bases and J lost 4, with 11 bases in between. The chain's CDR3 is CASSPGLVPDTQYF. Written as DNA, the CDR3 is TGTGCCAGCTCACCCGGCCTAGTGCCAGATACGCAGTATTTT.

The genes are TRBV5-1 and TRBJ1-4; weak D call: TRBD1 (5 bases). CDR3 length: 14 residues. Germline V lookup: CDR1 SGHRS, CDR2 YFSETQ. V shed 4 bases and J shed 5 bases, with 12 bases lying between them. CDR3: CASSIQAHNEKLFF. The CDR3 coding sequence is TGCGCCAGCAGCATACAGGCGCACAATGAAAAACTGTTTTTT.

In this sample, this clone turned up once. The chain is built from TRBV9 and TRBJ2-7; 13 bases align to TRBD2. Germline V gene sequence: CDR1 SGDLS, CDR2 YYNGEE. V lost 4 bases, J lost 0 bases, and 7 bases stayed unmatched. The length of the CDR3 is 17 residues. CDR3: CASSPGLAGRGSYEQYF. CDR3 bases: TGTGCCAGCAGCCCGGGACTAGCGGGGCGAGGCTCCTACGAGCAGTACTTC.

This chain joins TRBV10-2 and TRBJ2-1; 14 bases fit TRBD2. V lost 6 bases and J lost 0; bases outside the gene matches: 4. This CDR3 is 17 amino acids long. Germline V gives CDR1 WSHSY, CDR2 SAAADI. The DNA for the CDR3 is TGCGCCAGCAGGGCAGGGACTAGCGGGAGCTCCTACAATGAGCAGTTCTTC. Amino acid sequence: CASRAGTSGSSYNEQFF.

The chain couples TRBV5-4 to TRBJ1-2; D is perhaps TRBD1 (5 bases). Germline lookup yields CDR1 SGHNT and CDR2 YYREEE (reference sequence). V was shortened by 2 bases and J by 0 bases, with 17 bases between the two germline ends. The CDR3 has 17 amino acids. Here the CDR3 DNA reads TGTGCCAGCAGCTTCCCACCGGGACGGCAAGCTAACTATGGCTACACCTTC. Protein: CASSFPPGRQANYGYTF.

The chain joins TRBV28 to TRBJ1-5; tentative D call: TRBD1 (6 bases). The length of the CDR3 is 15 residues. V lost 2 bases and J 6 bases, leaving 14 bases between the germline ends. CDR1 MDHEN and CDR2 SYDVKM come from the germline V gene. CDR3 in amino acids: CASSLHQGFGQPQHF. For the CDR3, the DNA is TGTGCCAGCAGTTTACATCAGGGGTTTGGTCAGCCCCAGCATTTT.

The CDR3 loop reads CASSEGIQTGRDEKLFF. Written as DNA, the CDR3 is TGTGCCAGCAGTGAAGGGATTCAGACAGGGAGGGATGAAAAACTGTTTTTT. This sequence joins TRBV6-1 and TRBJ1-4; TRBD1 agrees at 7 bases. This CDR3 comprises 17 residues. The germline V gene has CDR1 MNHNS and CDR2 SASEGT. The trim removed 1 base at V and 6 bases at J, leaving 11 bases unmatched.

V and J are TRBV18 and TRBJ2-3; 7 nucleotides align to TRBD1. The V segment lost 2 bases and the J segment 4 bases; nucleotides outside the gene matches: 6. Germline-derived CDR1 and CDR2 are KGHSH and LQKENI. CDR3 size: 15 residues. This CDR3 reads CASSPIVGGADTQYF. In nucleotides, the CDR3 is TGTGCCAGCTCACCAATAGTAGGGGGCGCAGATACGCAGTATTTT. The full variable domain, its missing parts supplied by reference TRBV18 and TRBJ2-3, is NAGVMQNPRHLVRRRGQEARLRCSPMKGHSHVYWYRQLPEEGLKFMVYLQKENIIDESGMPKERFSAEFPKEGPSILRIQQVVRGDSAAYFCASSPIVGGADTQYFGPGTRLTVL.